The next 21 T cell receptor beta chains were all read from a single sample in a study of human T cells and chemical hapten exposure. Time point indicated: healthy volunteer bleed at 2 weeks. Unseparated into fractions, whole blood served as the source from which total RNA was extracted. TCRdb passed the RACE reads through MiXCR, listing each CDR3 protein once. The table lists about 46,000 distinct CDR3 sequences, 3.5% to 4.5% of them singletons, with approximately 1.5% in the top ten. The material sequenced was whole blood. The receptors come from a female donor in good health. Some clones in this sample may be carry-over from other donors' samples.

This clonotype showed up many times. The J gene is TRBJ1-2, the V gene TRBV7-9, with D maybe TRBD1 (6 bases). The CDR3 runs 13 residues. CDR1 SEHNR and CDR2 FQNEAQ come from the germline V gene (reference sequence). V lost 3 bases and J lost 6, with 11 bases in between. The CDR3: CASSFNRADGYTF. The DNA for the CDR3 is TGTGCCAGCAGCTTTAACAGGGCGGATGGCTACACCTTC.

With regard to this clonotype: A much bigger clone sits one base away, suggesting this may be a read error. The chain has TRBV7-9 and TRBJ1-2; D is unclear. CDR1 and CDR2 (germline): SEHNR, FQNEAQ (reference sequence). This CDR3 is 13 amino acids long. DNA for the CDR3: TGTGCCAGCAGCTTTGGACTGGATGATGGCGACACCTTC. Translating gives CASSFGLDDGDTF. Drawing the rest from reference TRBV7-9 and TRBJ1-2, the complete variable domain is DTGVSQNPRHKITKRGQNVTFRCDPISEHNRLYWYRQTLGQGPEFLTYFQNEAQLEKSRLLSDRFSAERPKGSFSTLEIQRTEQGDSAMYLCASSFGLDDGDTFGSGTRLTVV.

The chain links TRBV3-1 to TRBJ2-3, with 7 bases fitting TRBD2. Germline CDR1 reads LGHDT; CDR2 reads YNNKEL (reference sequence). V shed 1 base and J 0 bases; nucleotides not matched to a gene: 4. The CDR3 sequence is 16 residues long. CDR3 in amino acids: CASSQAGAGSTDTQYF. In DNA, the CDR3 is TGTGCCAGCAGCCAAGCAGGAGCGGGGAGCACAGATACGCAGTATTTT.

This clonotype was detected ten times or more. The rearrangement links TRBV4-3 to TRBJ1-4; D remains ambiguous. This CDR3 contains 17 residues. V was cut by 1 base and J by 0 bases, with 12 bases left in between. Germline CDR1 LGHNA, CDR2 YSLEER. CDR3 DNA sequence: TGCGCCAGCAGCCAAGCGGCAGGAACAACAACTAATGAAAAACTGTTTTTT. Amino acids: CASSQAAGTTTNEKLFF.

This clonotype was recorded many times. The V call is TRBV18, the J call TRBJ2-3; D is undetermined. Germline values: CDR1 KGHSH, CDR2 LQKENI. With 2 bases removed from V and 2 bases from J, the gap between germline ends came to 5 bases. The CDR3 is 13 amino acids. The CDR3, as DNA: TGTGCCAGCTCACCAGAGCTCACAGATACGCAGTATTTT. This codes for CASSPELTDTQYF.

This clonotype was picked up many times. The chain has TRBV6-2 or TRBV6-3 and TRBJ1-1, with D perhaps TRBD1 (5 bases). The V gene lost 4 bases and the J gene lost 10 bases, with 22 bases spanning the gap. Per the germline V gene, CDR1 is MNHEY and CDR2 is SVGEGT. The CDR3 length is 15 residues. The CDR3 spells CASSSPQMGRIGAFF. The DNA for the CDR3 is TGTGCCAGCAGTTCCCCCCAAATGGGACGAATCGGAGCTTTCTTT.

This clonotype was counted between two and nine times. The chain employs TRBV6-6 and TRBJ1-1, with D possibly being TRBD1 (5 bases). Germline assignment: CDR1 MNHNY and CDR2 SVGAGI (reference sequence). This CDR3 region has 14 residues. V shed 5 bases and J shed 0 bases, with 10 bases lying between them. The CDR3 coding sequence is TGTGCCAGCAGTGATGGGGCTATGAACACTGAAGCTTTCTTT. Translation: CASSDGAMNTEAFF.

This clonotype was seen many times. V gene TRBV19 combines with J gene TRBJ2-6; tentatively, D is TRBD2 (5 bases). Germline V gene sequence: CDR1 LNHDA, CDR2 SQIVND (reference sequence). CDR3 length equals 17 residues. V dropped 6 bases and J dropped 0 bases, with 15 bases sitting between them. The chain's CDR3 is CASRRVASHSGANVLTF. DNA for the CDR3: TGTGCCAGTAGGAGGGTAGCGAGCCACTCTGGGGCCAACGTCCTGACTTTC.

This clonotype was seen at least ten times. The chain employs TRBV5-5 and TRBJ1-5; perhaps TRBD1 as D (5 bases). Trimming removed 4 bases from V and 4 bases from J, with 21 bases in between. The CDR3 sequence is 17 residues long. Per germline, CDR1 SGHKS and CDR2 YYEKEE (reference sequence). Written as DNA, the CDR3 is TGTGCCAGCAGCCCCGACTTTCGGGCAGGGTCGAATCAGCCCCAGCATTTT. It encodes CASSPDFRAGSNQPQHF.

This clonotype was picked up many times. This chain links TRBV27 with TRBJ2-3, with unresolved D. The V end was cut by 6 bases, the J end by 2 bases, with 6 bases between. CDR3 length: 12 residues. The germline CDR1 and CDR2 sequences are MNHEY and SMNVEV (reference sequence). The CDR3 DNA sequence: TGTGCCAGCAGGGGCCTCACAGATACGCAGTATTTT. This translates into CASRGLTDTQYF.

In this sample, this clonotype turned up many times. The chain uses TRBV1 and TRBJ2-5; the D segment call TRBD1 is taken from the table without a DNA check. TRBV1 represents a pseudogene. This CDR3 has 14 amino acids. CDR3 loop: CTSSPGPGGETQYF. The CDR3 DNA follows: TGCACCAGCAGCCCCGGACCGGGGGGAGAGACCCAGTACTTC.

This clonotype was counted at least ten times. The gene calls are TRBV20-1 and TRBJ2-7, with 11 bases matching TRBD1. From germline, CDR1 is DFQATT and CDR2 SNEGSKA (reference sequence). The J segment lost 3 bases and the V segment lost 3 bases, leaving 4 bases of the junction unmatched. CDR3 length: 14 residues. The CDR3: CSARGQGDVYEQYF. CDR3 DNA: TGCAGTGCTAGGGGACAGGGGGATGTCTACGAGCAGTACTTC.

This clonotype was seen repeatedly, ten times or more. The chain has TRBV6-2 or TRBV6-3 and TRBJ2-3; 8 bases are a match to TRBD2. Germline loops: CDR1 MNHEY, CDR2 SVGEGT. The CDR3 contains 16 residues. V was clipped by 5 bases and J by 1 base; unmatched bases: 8. Here the CDR3 reads CASSRTSFTRTDTQYF. CDR3 DNA: TGTGCCAGCAGTAGGACTAGCTTTACCCGCACAGATACGCAGTATTTT.

Many counts were recorded for this clonotype. The chain combines TRBV7-9 with TRBJ2-5; 8 nucleotides agree with TRBD2. V was pared by 3 bases and J by 4 bases, with 4 bases of the junction left unmatched. Germline V CDR1 and CDR2: SEHNR, FQNEAQ (reference sequence). The CDR3 length is 14 residues. The CDR3 DNA sequence: TGTGCCAGCAGCTTGGCGGGGGGCCCAGAGACCCAGTACTTC. Translated: CASSLAGGPETQYF.

The gene calls are TRBV2 and TRBJ2-3, with a weak D call TRBD2 (6 bases). This CDR3 is 11 amino acids long. The V end was cut by 7 bases, the J end by 10 bases, with 12 bases between. Germline lookup yields CDR1 SNHLY and CDR2 FYNNEI. As DNA, the CDR3 is TGTGCCAGCACCTCTAGCGTCGCGCAGTATTTT. Its protein is CASTSSVAQYF.

Regarding this clonotype: This could be a read error, since a much larger clone is one nucleotide away. The J gene is TRBJ1-3, the V gene TRBV18; D is ambiguous. The length of the CDR3 is 13 residues. The V end lost 7 bases, the J end lost 9 bases, and 16 bases lay between the germline ends. In germline, CDR1 is KGHSH, CDR2 LQKENI. The CDR3 DNA is TGTGCCAGCTTACCCCCGTCCCTCAGCACCATATATTTT. Translation: CASLPPSLSTIYF.

This clonotype came up many times. This rearrangement joins TRBV6-6 to TRBJ2-6; 9 nucleotides line up with TRBD1. CDR1 and CDR2 from the germline V gene are MNHNY and SVGAGI (reference sequence). CDR3 length equals 20 residues. The V and J ends lost 4 bases and 1 base, in that order; junction bases with no gene match: 14. CDR3 loop: CASSFPVRTGARSGANVLTF. For the CDR3, the DNA is TGTGCCAGCAGTTTTCCTGTGAGGACAGGGGCGAGGTCTGGGGCCAACGTCCTGACTTTC.

This clonotype came up many times. This chain links TRBV3-1 with TRBJ1-6; the D gene is possibly TRBD1 (5 bases). The V end lost 1 base, the J end lost 7 bases, and 5 bases lay between the germline ends. Germline CDR1 LGHDT, CDR2 YNNKEL (reference sequence). The CDR3 is made up of 13 amino acids. The DNA for the CDR3 is TGTGCCAGCAGCCAAGGGGGGAATTCACCCCTCCACTTT. It codes for CASSQGGNSPLHF. Filled out from reference TRBV3-1 and TRBJ1-6, the complete variable domain reads DTAVSQTPKYLVTQMGNDKSIKCEQNLGHDTMYWYKQDSKKFLKIMFSYNNKELIINETVPNRFSPKSPDKAHLNLHINSLELGDSAVYFCASSQGGNSPLHFGNGTRLTVT.

Many counts were recorded for this clonotype. V and J are TRBV5-8 and TRBJ1-5, with TRBD1 matching 7 bases. The CDR3 spans 13 residues. Looked up from germline, CDR1 is SGHTS and CDR2 is YDEGEE. J lost 5 bases, V lost 5 bases, and 4 bases had no gene match. CDR3 residues: CASSFDRDQPQHF. The CDR3 DNA is TGTGCCAGCAGTTTCGACAGGGATCAGCCCCAGCATTTT.

This clonotype appeared many times. The rearrangement links TRBV29-1 to TRBJ1-5, with a weak D call TRBD1 (5 bases). CDR1 is SQVTM, CDR2 ANQGSEA, per germline. Trimming took off 0 bases at V and 11 bases at J, with 11 bases between the two ends. The CDR3 contains 12 residues. The CDR3 loop is CSVEDRGGAQHF. The CDR3 coding sequence is TGCAGCGTTGAAGATCGTGGGGGAGCCCAGCATTTT. Full variable domain (rest looked up from reference TRBV29-1 and TRBJ1-5): SAVISQKPSRDICQRGTSLTIQCQVDSQVTMMFWYRQQPGQSLTLIATANQGSEATYESGFVIDKFPISRPNLTFSTLTVSNMSPEDSSIYLCSVEDRGGAQHFGDGTRLSIL.

This clonotype came up a few times. The CDR3 DNA reads as TGCGCCAGCAGCTTGATAGGGGCGGAGACCCAGTACTTC. This encodes CASSLIGAETQYF. This sequence joins TRBV5-1 and TRBJ2-5, with D maybe TRBD1 (5 bases). From germline, CDR1 is SGHRS and CDR2 YFSETQ. Trimming shortened V by 1 base and J by 5 bases, and 9 bases separated the two germline ends. The CDR3 runs to 13 residues.